This TCR beta chain came from a study of shared clonotypes between healthy human individuals. Details on this clone: At one boundary the junction diverges from the germline segment, which might be a read error. The same CDR3 arises from other DNA sequences in this sample as well.

Generated by immunoSEQ multiplex PCR, the TCRdb table keeps only in-frame clones and is missing some. This sample carries around 2,000,000 clones, approximately 95% of them seen once, and the ten largest clones take 0.13%. The CDR3 has 12 amino acids. Germline-derived CDR1 and CDR2 are MDHEN and SYDVKM. This TCR came from a man between 18 and 35 years old in good health. The chain uses TRBV28 and TRBJ1-2; D possibly corresponds to TRBD1 (6 bases). The sample consisted of naive CD4+ T cells sorted from blood. As to subset: CD45RA+ positively selected. CDR3 protein: CASSSNRDGYTF. In DNA, the CDR3 is TGCGCCAGCAGTAGTAACAGGGATGGCTACACCTTC.